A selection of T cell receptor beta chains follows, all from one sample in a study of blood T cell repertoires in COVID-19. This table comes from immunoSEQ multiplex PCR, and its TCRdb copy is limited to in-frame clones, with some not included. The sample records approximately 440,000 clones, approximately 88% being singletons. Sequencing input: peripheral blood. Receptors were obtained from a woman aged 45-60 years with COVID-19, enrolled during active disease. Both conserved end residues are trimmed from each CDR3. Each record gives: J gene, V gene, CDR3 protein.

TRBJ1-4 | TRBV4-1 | ASSRGDRGLREKLF
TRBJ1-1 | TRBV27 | ASSSTGLNTEAF
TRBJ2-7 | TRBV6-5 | ASRPTATYEQY
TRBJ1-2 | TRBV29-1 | SVPERGSGYGYT
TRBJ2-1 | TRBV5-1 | ASRPVGGALLNEQF
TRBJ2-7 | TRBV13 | ASSYSAGDHEQY
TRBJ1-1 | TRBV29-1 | SVELGANTEAF
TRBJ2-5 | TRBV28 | ASSSGHGYQETQY
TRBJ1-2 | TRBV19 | ASSIPRGHLYGYT
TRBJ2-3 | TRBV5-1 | ASSLGGPLNTQY
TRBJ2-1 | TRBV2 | ASGRGSYNEQF
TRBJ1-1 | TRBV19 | ASSLNLNTEAF
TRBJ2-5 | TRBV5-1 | ASSRGLAGETQY
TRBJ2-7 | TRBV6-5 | ASRDNRGSSYEQY
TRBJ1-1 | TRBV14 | ASSQGQGVGTEAF
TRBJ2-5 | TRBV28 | ASTPGGRWETQY
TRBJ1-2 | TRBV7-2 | ASIAQGGPYGYT
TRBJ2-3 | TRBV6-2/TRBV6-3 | ASSYGQGGSDTQY
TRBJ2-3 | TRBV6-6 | ASSRIQGAADTQY
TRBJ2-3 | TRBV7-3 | ASSSPIAGGKDTQY
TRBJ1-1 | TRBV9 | ASSARNTEAF
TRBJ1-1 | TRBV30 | AWDGGNRDTEAF
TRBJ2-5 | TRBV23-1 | ASSQSQFEETQY
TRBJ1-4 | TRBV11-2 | ASSLGGESTNEKLF
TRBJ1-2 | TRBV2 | ASSADPPGGNYGYT
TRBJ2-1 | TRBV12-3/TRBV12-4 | ASTRTREGEQF
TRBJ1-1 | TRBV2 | ASTKTEPNTEAF
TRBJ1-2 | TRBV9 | ASSGRDKSSADYGYT
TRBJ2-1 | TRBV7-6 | ASSPRLDREMF
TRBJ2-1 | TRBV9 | ASSEPRGGPSGNEQF
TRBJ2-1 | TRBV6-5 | ASRHRRTSYNEQF
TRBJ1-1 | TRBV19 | ASSSAYRGSTEAF
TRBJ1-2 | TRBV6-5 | ASNSPGQFLYGYT
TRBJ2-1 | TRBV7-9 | ASSLTGGGNEQF
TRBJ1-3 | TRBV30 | AWSVNWANTIY
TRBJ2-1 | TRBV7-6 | ASSLGRGHTNEQF
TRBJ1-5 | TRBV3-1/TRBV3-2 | ASSSGTGNQPQH
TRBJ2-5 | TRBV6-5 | ASSYPGLADQETQY
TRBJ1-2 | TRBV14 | ASSPTRNYGYT
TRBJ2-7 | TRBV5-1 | ASSFGTDNYYEQY
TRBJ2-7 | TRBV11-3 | ASSLRTGSSYEQY
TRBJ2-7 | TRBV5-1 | ASSLQRGPPDEQY
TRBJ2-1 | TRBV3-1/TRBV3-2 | ASSLGLAGTYNEQF
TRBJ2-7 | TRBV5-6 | ASSLRRGFTYEQY
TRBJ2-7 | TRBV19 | ASSTGQGPYEQY
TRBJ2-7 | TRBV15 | ATSRDGSSAREQY
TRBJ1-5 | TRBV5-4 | ASSLGGGNQPQH
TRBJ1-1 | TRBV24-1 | ATSDLHPGAYTEAF
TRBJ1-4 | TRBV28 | ASSFPGDNEKLF
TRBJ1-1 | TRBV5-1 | ASSEGTPTNTEAF
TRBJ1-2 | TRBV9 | ASSVGESEGHGYT
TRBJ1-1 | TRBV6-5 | ASSQPSGGTEAF
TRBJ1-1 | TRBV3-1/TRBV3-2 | ASTIDGLNTEAF
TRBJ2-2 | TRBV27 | ASTSFGSTRAGELF
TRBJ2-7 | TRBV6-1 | ASSEVARDEQY
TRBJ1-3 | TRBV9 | ASSDSISGNTIY
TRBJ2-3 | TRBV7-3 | ASSAGAAPEGTDTQY
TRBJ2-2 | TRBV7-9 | ASSLAGQGSPTGELF
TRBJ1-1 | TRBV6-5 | ASSNRGPLNTEAF
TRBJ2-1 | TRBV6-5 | ASTWGGDEQF